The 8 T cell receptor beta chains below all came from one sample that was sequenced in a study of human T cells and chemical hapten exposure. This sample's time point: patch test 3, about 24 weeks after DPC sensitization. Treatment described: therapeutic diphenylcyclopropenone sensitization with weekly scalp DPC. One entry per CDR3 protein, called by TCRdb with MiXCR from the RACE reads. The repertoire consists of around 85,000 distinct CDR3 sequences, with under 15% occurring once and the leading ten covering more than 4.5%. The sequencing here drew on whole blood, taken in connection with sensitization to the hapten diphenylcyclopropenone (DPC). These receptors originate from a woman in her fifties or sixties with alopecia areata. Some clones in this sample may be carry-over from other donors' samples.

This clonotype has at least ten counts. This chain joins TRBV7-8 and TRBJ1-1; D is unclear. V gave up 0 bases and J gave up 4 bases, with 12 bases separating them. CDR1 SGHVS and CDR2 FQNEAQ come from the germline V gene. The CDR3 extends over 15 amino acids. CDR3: CASSLAPLTATEAFF. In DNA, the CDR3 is TGTGCCAGCAGCTTAGCGCCCCTGACGGCCACTGAAGCTTTCTTT.

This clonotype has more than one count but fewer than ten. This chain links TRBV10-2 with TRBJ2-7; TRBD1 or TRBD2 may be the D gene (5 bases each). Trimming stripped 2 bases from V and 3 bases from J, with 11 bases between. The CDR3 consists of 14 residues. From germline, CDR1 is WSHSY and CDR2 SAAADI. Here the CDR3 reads CASSENGTVYEQYF. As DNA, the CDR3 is TGCGCCAGCAGTGAGAACGGGACCGTCTACGAGCAGTACTTC.

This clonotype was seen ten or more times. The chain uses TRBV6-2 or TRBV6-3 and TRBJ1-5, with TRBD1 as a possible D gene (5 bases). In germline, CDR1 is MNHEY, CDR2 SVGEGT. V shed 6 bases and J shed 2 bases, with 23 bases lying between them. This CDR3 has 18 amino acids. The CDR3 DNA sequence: TGTGCCAGCAGGGTAGGGGTTTTCGGACTTCTGGGCAATCAGCCCCAGCATTTT. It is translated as CASRVGVFGLLGNQPQHF.

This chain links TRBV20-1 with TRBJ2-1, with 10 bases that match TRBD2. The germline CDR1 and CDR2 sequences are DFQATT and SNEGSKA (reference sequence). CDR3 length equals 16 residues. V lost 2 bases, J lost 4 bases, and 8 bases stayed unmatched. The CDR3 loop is CSARSLISGRYNEQFF. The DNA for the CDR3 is TGCAGTGCTAGAAGCCTCATTAGCGGGAGGTACAATGAGCAGTTCTTC.

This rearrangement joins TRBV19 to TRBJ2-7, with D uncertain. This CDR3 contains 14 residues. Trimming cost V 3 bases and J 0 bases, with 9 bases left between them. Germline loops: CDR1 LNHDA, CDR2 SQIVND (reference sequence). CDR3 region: CASSIRTNSYEQYF. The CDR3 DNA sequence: TGTGCCAGTAGTATCCGGACGAACTCCTACGAGCAGTACTTC.

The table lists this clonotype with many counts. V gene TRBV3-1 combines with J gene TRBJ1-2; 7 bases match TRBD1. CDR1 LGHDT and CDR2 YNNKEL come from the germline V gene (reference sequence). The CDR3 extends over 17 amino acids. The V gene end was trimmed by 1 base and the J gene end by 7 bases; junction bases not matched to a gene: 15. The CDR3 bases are TGTGCCAGCAGCCAAGGGGCGACAGGGAGAGGCGTATCTGGCTACACCTTC. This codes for CASSQGATGRGVSGYTF.

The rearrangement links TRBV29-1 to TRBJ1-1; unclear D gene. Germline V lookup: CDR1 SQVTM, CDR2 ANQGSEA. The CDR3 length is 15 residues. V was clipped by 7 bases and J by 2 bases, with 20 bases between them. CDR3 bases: TGCAGCGGGCATGCGGGTCCTACCCTAAACACTGAAGCTTTCTTT. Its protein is CSGHAGPTLNTEAFF.

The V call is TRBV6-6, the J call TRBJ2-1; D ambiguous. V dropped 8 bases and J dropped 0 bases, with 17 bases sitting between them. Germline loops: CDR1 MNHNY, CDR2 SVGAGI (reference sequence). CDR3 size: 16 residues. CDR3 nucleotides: TGTGCCAGCTCCTTTCTAGTGGTGAGCTCCTACAATGAGCAGTTCTTC. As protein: CASSFLVVSSYNEQFF.